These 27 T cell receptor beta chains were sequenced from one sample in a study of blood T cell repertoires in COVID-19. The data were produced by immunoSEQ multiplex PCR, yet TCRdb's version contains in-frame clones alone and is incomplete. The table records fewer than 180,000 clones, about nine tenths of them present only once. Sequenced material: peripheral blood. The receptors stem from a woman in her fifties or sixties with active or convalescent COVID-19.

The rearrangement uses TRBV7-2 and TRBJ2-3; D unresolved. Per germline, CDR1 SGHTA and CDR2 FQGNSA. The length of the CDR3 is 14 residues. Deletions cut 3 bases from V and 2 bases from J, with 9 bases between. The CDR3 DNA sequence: TGTGCCAGCAGCTTTATACAGATCACAGATACGCAGTATTTT. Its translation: CASSFIQITDTQYF.

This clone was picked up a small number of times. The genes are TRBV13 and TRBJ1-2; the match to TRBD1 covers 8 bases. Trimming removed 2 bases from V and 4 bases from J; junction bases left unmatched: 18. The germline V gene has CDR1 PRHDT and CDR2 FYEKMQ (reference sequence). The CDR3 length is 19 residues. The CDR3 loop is CASSLTPRGPEIFSYGYTF. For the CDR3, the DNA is TGTGCCAGCAGCTTAACCCCCAGGGGGCCGGAAATTTTTTCCTATGGCTACACCTTC.

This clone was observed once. Here the CDR3 DNA reads TGTGCCAGCAGCTTAGGGGACAGGTTCACAGATACGCAGTATTTT. It codes for CASSLGDRFTDTQYF. The V call is TRBV7-8, the J call TRBJ2-3, with 8 bases aligning to TRBD1. This CDR3 comprises 15 residues. The germline CDR1 and CDR2 sequences are SGHVS and FQNEAQ. The V gene end was trimmed by 1 base and the J gene end by 2 bases; junction bases not matched to a gene: 2.

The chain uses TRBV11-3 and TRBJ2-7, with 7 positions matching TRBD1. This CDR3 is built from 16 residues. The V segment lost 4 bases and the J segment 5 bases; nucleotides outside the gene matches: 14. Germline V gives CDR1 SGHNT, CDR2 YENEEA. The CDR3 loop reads CASSYHLPGQLDEQYF. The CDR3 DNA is TGTGCCAGCAGCTACCACCTACCGGGACAGCTCGACGAGCAGTACTTC.

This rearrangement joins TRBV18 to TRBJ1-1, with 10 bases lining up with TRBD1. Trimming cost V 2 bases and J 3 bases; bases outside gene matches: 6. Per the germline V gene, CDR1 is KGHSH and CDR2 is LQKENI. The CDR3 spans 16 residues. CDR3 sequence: CASSPTGQGRDTEAFF. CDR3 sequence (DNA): TGTGCCAGCTCACCAACGGGACAGGGGAGGGACACTGAAGCTTTCTTT.

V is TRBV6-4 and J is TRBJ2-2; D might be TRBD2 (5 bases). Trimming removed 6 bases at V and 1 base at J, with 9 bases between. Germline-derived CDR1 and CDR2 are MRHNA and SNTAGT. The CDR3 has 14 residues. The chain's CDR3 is CASSVGGNTGELFF. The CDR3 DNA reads TGTGCCAGCAGCGTAGGAGGGAACACCGGGGAGCTGTTTTTT.

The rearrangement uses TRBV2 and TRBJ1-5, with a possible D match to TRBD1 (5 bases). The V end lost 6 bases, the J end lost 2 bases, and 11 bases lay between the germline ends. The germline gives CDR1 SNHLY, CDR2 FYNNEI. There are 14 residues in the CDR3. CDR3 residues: CASSQGEGNQPQHF. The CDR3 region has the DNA TGTGCCAGCAGCCAAGGGGAGGGCAATCAGCCCCAGCATTTT. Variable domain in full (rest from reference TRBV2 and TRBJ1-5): EPEVTQTPSHQVTQMGQEVILRCVPISNHLYFYWYRQILGQKVEFLVSFYNNEISEKSEIFDDQFSVERPDGSNFTLKIRSTKLEDSAMYFCASSQGEGNQPQHFGDGTRLSIL.

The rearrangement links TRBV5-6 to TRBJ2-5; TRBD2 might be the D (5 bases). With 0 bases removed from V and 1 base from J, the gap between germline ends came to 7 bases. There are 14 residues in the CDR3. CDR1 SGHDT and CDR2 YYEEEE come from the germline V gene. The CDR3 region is CASSLGGSQETQYF. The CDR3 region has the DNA TGTGCCAGCAGCTTGGGAGGGTCCCAAGAGACCCAGTACTTC.

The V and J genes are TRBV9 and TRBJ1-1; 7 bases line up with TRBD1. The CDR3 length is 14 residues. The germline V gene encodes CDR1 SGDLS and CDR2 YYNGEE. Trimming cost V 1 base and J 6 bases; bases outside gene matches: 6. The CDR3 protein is CASSVRDSRAEAFF. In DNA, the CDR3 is TGTGCCAGCAGCGTAAGGGACAGTAGGGCTGAAGCTTTCTTT.

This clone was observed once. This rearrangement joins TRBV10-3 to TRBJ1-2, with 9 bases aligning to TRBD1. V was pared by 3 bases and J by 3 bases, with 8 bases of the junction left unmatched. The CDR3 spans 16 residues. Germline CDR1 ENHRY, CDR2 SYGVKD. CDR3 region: CAISDSDRGLDYGYTF. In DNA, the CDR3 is TGTGCCATCAGTGATTCCGACAGGGGGTTGGACTATGGCTACACCTTC.

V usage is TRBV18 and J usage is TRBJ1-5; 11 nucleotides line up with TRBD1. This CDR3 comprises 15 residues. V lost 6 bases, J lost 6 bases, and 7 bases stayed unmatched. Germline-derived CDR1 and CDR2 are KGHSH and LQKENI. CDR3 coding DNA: TGTGCCAGCTCTTCCGGGACAGGGGGTGGTCAGCCCCAGCATTTT. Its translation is CASSSGTGGGQPQHF.

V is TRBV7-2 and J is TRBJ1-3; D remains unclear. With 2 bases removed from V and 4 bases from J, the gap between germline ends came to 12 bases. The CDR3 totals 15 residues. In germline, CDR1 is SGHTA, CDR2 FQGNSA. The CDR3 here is CASSLFRGSGNTIYF. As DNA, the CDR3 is TGTGCCAGCAGCTTATTCCGAGGTTCAGGAAACACCATATATTTT.

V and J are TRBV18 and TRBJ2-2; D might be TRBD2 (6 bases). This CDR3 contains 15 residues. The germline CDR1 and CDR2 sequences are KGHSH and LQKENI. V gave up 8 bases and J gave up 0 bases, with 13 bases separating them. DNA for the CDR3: TGTGCCAGCGCCCTGGGGGGAACGAACACCGGGGAGCTGTTTTTT. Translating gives CASALGGTNTGELFF.

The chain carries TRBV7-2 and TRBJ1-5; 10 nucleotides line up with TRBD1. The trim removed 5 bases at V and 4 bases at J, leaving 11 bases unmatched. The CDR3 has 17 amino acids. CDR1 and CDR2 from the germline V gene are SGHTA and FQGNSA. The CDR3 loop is CASSPQGGQGRNQPQHF. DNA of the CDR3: TGTGCCAGCAGCCCACAGGGGGGACAGGGGCGTAATCAGCCCCAGCATTTT.

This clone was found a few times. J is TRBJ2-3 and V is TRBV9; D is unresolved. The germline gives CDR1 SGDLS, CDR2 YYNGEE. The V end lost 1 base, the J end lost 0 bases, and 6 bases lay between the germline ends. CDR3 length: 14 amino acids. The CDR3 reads CASSVMGSTDTQYF. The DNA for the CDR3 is TGTGCCAGCAGCGTAATGGGCAGCACAGATACGCAGTATTTT.

The DNA for the CDR3 is TGTGCCAGCAGTGGCCTCGGGGGGGCGTGGAATGAGCAGTTCTTC. Amino acids: CASSGLGGAWNEQFF. V is TRBV2 and J is TRBJ2-1; 8 nucleotides align to TRBD2. Per the germline V gene, CDR1 is SNHLY and CDR2 is FYNNEI. The CDR3 loop spans 15 amino acids. Unmatched junction bases numbered 9, after V lost 4 bases and J lost 7 bases.

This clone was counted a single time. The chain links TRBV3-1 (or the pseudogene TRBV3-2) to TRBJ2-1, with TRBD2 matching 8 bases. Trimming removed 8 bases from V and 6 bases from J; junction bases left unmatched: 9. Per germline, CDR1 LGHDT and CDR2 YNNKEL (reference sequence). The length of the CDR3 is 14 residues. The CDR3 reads CASRAGGASNEQFF. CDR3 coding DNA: TGTGCCAGCCGGGCCGGGGGGGCTAGCAATGAGCAGTTCTTC.

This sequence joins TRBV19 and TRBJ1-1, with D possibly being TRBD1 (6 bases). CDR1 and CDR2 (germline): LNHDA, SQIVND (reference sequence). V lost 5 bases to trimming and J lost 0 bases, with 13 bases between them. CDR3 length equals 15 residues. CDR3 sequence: CASSSWTVLNTEAFF. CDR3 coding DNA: TGTGCCAGTAGTTCATGGACAGTGTTGAACACTGAAGCTTTCTTT.

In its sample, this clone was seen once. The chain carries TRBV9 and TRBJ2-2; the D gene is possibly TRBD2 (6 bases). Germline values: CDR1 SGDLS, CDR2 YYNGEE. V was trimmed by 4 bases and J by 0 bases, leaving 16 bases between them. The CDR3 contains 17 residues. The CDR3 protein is CASSLKGRDTNTGELFF. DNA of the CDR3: TGTGCCAGCAGCCTTAAAGGGCGGGATACGAACACCGGGGAGCTGTTTTTT.

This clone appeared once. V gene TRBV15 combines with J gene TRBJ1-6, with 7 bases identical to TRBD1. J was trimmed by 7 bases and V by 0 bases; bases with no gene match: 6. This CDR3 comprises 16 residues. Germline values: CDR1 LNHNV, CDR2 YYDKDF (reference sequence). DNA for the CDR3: TGTGCCACCAGCAGAGACAACAGGGGAGGCAATTCACCCCTCCACTTT. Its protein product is CATSRDNRGGNSPLHF.

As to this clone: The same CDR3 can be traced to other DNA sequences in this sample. CDR3 region: CASDPGQGYNEQFF. The CDR3 nucleotides are TGTGCCAGCGACCCGGGACAGGGATACAATGAGCAGTTCTTC. The chain couples TRBV2 to TRBJ2-1; 9 nucleotides match TRBD1. The CDR3 sequence is 14 residues long. Trimming removed 8 bases from V and 4 bases from J; junction bases left unmatched: 6. Germline V gene lookup returns CDR1 SNHLY and CDR2 FYNNEI.

This chain's CDR3 is CASGAGNTIYF. CDR3 bases: TGTGCCAGCGGTGCGGGAAACACCATATATTTT. The chain combines TRBV11-2 with TRBJ1-3; D remains unclear. Germline CDR1 and CDR2: SGHAT and FQNNGV. The CDR3 consists of 11 residues. V lost 8 bases and J lost 4, with 6 bases in between.

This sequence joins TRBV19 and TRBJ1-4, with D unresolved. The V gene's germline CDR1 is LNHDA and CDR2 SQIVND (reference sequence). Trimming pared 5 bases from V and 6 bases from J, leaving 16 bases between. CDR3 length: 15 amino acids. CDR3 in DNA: TGTGCCAGTAGTCCCCCTTCCGGGGTAGATGAAAAACTGTTTTTT. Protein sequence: CASSPPSGVDEKLFF.

CDR3 loop: CASSPRTSGESGELFF. DNA of the CDR3: TGTGCCAGCTCACCAAGGACTAGCGGGGAATCCGGGGAGCTGTTTTTT. The gene calls are TRBV18 and TRBJ2-2; 12 bases agree with TRBD2. Germline loops: CDR1 KGHSH, CDR2 LQKENI. The CDR3 is 16 amino acids. The ends lost 2 bases at V and 6 bases at J; junction bases unmatched: 4.

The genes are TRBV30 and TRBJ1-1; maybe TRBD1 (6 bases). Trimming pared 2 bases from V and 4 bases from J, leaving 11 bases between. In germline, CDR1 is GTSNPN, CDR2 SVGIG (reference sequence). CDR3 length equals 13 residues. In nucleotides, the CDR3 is TGTGCCTGGAGTAACAACAGGGCCACTGAAGCTTTCTTT. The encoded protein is CAWSNNRATEAFF.

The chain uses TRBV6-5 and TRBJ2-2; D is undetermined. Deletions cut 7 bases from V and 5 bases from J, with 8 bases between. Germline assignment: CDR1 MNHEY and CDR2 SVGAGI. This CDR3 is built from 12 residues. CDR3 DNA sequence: TGTGCCAGCATCGCGACTACCGGGGAGCTGTTTTTT. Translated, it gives CASIATTGELFF.

The CDR3: CASSYGTGANVLTF. CDR3 DNA sequence: TGTGCCAGCAGTTACGGCACAGGGGCCAACGTCCTGACTTTC. The rearrangement links TRBV6-5 to TRBJ2-6, with unresolved D. Trimming shortened V by 2 bases and J by 4 bases, and 6 bases separated the two germline ends. Germline V gene lookup returns CDR1 MNHEY and CDR2 SVGAGI. The CDR3 loop spans 14 amino acids.